The 18 T cell receptor beta chains below come from one sample, sequenced in a study of T cells expressing NK-cell markers. Using the 5' RACE reads, TCRdb records one entry per CDR3 protein without DNA. This listing includes about 460,000 distinct CDR3 sequences. The specimen sequenced was blood T cells: a sorted CD56 or NKG2C T cell subset, CD4+ or CD8+ T cells, or bulk PBMC T cells (not recorded which). These receptors originate from a woman between 50 and 59 years old in good health.

The CDR3 loop is CASSSTFSGANVLTF. The chain recombines TRBV6-5 with TRBJ2-6. The CDR3 runs to 15 residues. CDR1 and CDR2 (germline): MNHEY, SVGAGI.

CDR3 residues: CASSWRGLAERADTQYF. The chain couples TRBV12-3 or TRBV12-4 to TRBJ2-3; TCRdb names TRBD2, which stays unverified in the absence of DNA. The CDR3 runs to 17 residues.

The chain combines TRBV5-1 with TRBJ2-1. CDR3 length: 13 amino acids. The germline V gene encodes CDR1 SGHRS and CDR2 YFSETQ. This CDR3 is CASSLRLVGEQFF.

This sequence joins TRBV7-2 and TRBJ2-2; the TCRdb call, TRBD1, lacks DNA for checking. There are 15 residues in the CDR3. Germline lookup yields CDR1 SGHTA and CDR2 FQGNSA. This CDR3 is CASSLRGGPTGELFF.

CDR3 in amino acids: CASSMSGDLGTQYF. This chain connects TRBV19 to TRBJ2-5; the D call of TRBD1 rests on TCRdb alone, since no DNA is present to check it. This CDR3 region has 14 residues. Germline lookup yields CDR1 LNHDA and CDR2 SQIVND (reference sequence).

This rearrangement joins TRBV7-8 to TRBJ2-1; TCRdb calls TRBD2, which cannot be checked without DNA. Germline-derived CDR1 and CDR2 are SGHVS and FQNEAQ. The CDR3 runs 16 residues. The CDR3 loop reads CASSLALAGGNNEQFF.

CDR3 protein: CASSPPSGTGGEWEQFF. The V gene is TRBV12-3 or TRBV12-4, the J gene TRBJ2-1; TCRdb's D gene call, TRBD1, goes unchecked for lack of DNA. This CDR3 contains 17 residues.

This chain uses TRBV18 with TRBJ1-5; TCRdb designates TRBD1, a call that cannot be tested without DNA. This CDR3 is built from 14 residues. CDR1 KGHSH and CDR2 LQKENI come from the germline V gene. CDR3 region: CASSPGQSNQPQHF.

The chain employs TRBV12-3 or TRBV12-4 and TRBJ1-1; the TCRdb call, TRBD1, lacks DNA for checking. The CDR3 contains 15 residues. The CDR3 reads CASRENRGLNTEAFF.

The V gene is TRBV20-1, the J gene TRBJ2-1; with no DNA, the TCRdb D assignment of TRBD1 cannot be verified. Germline CDR1 and CDR2: DFQATT and SNEGSKA (reference sequence). This CDR3 is 15 amino acids long. The CDR3 spells CSARLPGQGFNEQFF.

This rearrangement joins TRBV12-3 or TRBV12-4 to TRBJ2-2; TCRdb picks TRBD1, but there is no DNA to check that call. The CDR3 is made up of 16 amino acids. CDR3 sequence: CASSPRDRTNTGELFF.

V and J are TRBV4-2 and TRBJ1-1; with no DNA, the TCRdb D assignment of TRBD1 cannot be verified. CDR3 length: 13 residues. Germline lookup yields CDR1 LGHNA and CDR2 YNFKEQ. CDR3 in amino acids: CASRHTGQGEAFF.

This rearrangement joins TRBV7-2 to TRBJ2-1; TCRdb returns TRBD1, unconfirmable since there is no DNA. The CDR3 has 15 amino acids. CDR1 is SGHTA and CDR2 is FQGNSA in the germline V gene. The CDR3 protein is CASSLDPGGRGEQFF.

The genes are TRBV2 and TRBJ1-2; TCRdb lists TRBD1, though no DNA is available to test this call. CDR1 and CDR2 from the germline V gene are SNHLY and FYNNEI. The CDR3 covers 14 residues. CDR3 residues: CASSSDRRSYGYTF.

The chain links TRBV27 to TRBJ1-2; absent DNA, TCRdb's TRBD1 call cannot be checked. This CDR3 region has 15 residues. Germline CDR1 MNHEY, CDR2 SMNVEV (reference sequence). The CDR3 loop reads CASSPQGRLTYGYTF.

This chain uses TRBV12-3 or TRBV12-4 with TRBJ1-2. This CDR3 region has 15 residues. CDR3 sequence: CASITLSGGYYGYTF.

CDR3 residues: CASRSGTSYTDTQYF. The chain employs TRBV6-5 and TRBJ2-3; the D call of TRBD2 rests on TCRdb alone, since no DNA is present to check it. Germline V CDR1 and CDR2: MNHEY, SVGAGI. The CDR3 sequence is 15 residues long.

The chain employs TRBV7-2 and TRBJ2-4; there is no DNA to check the TCRdb D call of TRBD2. CDR3 size: 17 residues. CDR1 SGHTA and CDR2 FQGNSA come from the germline V gene. CDR3 sequence reads: CASSTVAGSGSRNIQYF. The variable domain in full, completed from reference TRBV7-2 and TRBJ2-4, reads GAGVSQSPSNKVTEKGKDVELRCDPISGHTALYWYRQSLGQGLEFLIYFQGNSAPDKSGLPSDRFSAERTGGSVSTLTIQRTQQEDSAVYLCASSTVAGSGSRNIQYFGAGTRLSVL.